This note documents a single TCR beta chain sequence. Some clones are missing from TCRdb's copy, which holds only in-frame ones; the method was immunoSEQ multiplex PCR. This table has around 310,000 clones, around four fifths appearing once. The data derive from a study of cytotoxic CD8 clonotypes in ibrutinib-treated CLL. The TCR beta libraries used approximately 2 micrograms of genomic DNA that came from cryopreserved PBMCs. Germline CDR1 is MNHNS and CDR2 is SASEGT. This CDR3 region has 14 residues. The V end lost 4 bases, the J end lost 2 bases, and 12 bases lay between the germline ends. The material was PBMCs, obtained before ibrutinib treatment. The sequence was obtained from a human donor with chronic lymphocytic leukemia. The chain recombines TRBV6-1 with TRBJ2-7; D is possibly TRBD1 (6 bases). CDR3 amino acids: CASSAVGQTYEQYF. CDR3 sequence (DNA): TGTGCCAGCAGTGCCGTAGGACAGACCTACGAGCAGTACTTC.